This T cell receptor (beta chain) was identified during a study of Graves' ophthalmopathy and Graves' hyperthyroidism listed by TCRdb under 2018. Describing the broader study: Peripheral blood was collected at initial diagnosis, before any treatment. In total, around 140 blood samples were TCR-sequenced: fewer than 50 ophthalmopathy, some 75 hyperthyroidism and 17 hyperthyroidism-to-ophthalmopathy patients. To explore V-J signatures that distinguish ophthalmopathy from hyperthyroidism, a discovery set of 100 patients was enrolled, made up of approximately 45 with ophthalmopathy and roughly 57 with stable hyperthyroidism. An independent validation cohort comprised around 19 hyperthyroidism patients and 15 to 17 patients who later progressed from hyperthyroidism to ophthalmopathy. In a handful of hyperthyroidism patients, the T-cell repertoire of thyroid tissue was compared with the T-cell repertoire of blood. Once sampling was done, hyperthyroidism patients were given methimazole at a starting dose of 30 mg daily, while ophthalmopathy patients were given high-dose intravenous methylprednisolone. The study used signatures of the TCR beta repertoire to tell Graves' ophthalmopathy apart from Graves' hyperthyroidism and to predict which patients would progress to ophthalmopathy. Overall results and qualifications from the work: Ophthalmopathy was separated from stable hyperthyroidism by the 13-signature model with roughly 87% sensitivity and about 83% specificity in cross-validation and with 80%/75% in the test set. In validation, the model predicted ophthalmopathy progression with about 70% sensitivity and roughly 78% specificity; some 13 predicted patients were CT-confirmed with GO in a median of approximately 6.5 months. Sample size was not statistically predetermined, and group allocation was not concealed from the investigators. Most of the expanded thyroid clonotypes with a frequency above 0.001 were also detected in blood, and it was suggested that the thyroid immune response may be reflected by blood repertoires.

The germline V gene (reference sequence) sets CDR1 to SEHNR and CDR2 to FQNEAQ. Inclusive of both ends, the CDR3 amounts to 13 amino acids. CDR3 DNA only is kept here, 39 bases in frame from base 1. From V the trimming removes 10 bases and from J it removes 6 bases, while the gene matches leave 9 bases of the junction unaccounted for. To note about this clonotype: No cognate antigen has been identified for it. Given a much more abundant clone one base away, this may be a read error. This likely comes from a read error, as the CDR3 has no conserved phenylalanine or tryptophan at its end.

For repertoire sequencing, TCR beta CDR3 regions were amplified from RNA transcripts. The first round was an RT-PCR using HTBI primers with the Qiagen OneStep RT-PCR kit, and this first round was followed by a second-round multiplex PCR, then size selection and purification. Libraries were sequenced on an Illumina HiSeq2000 using paired-end 100 bp reads. As for how the authors treated the data: SOAPnuke was used to process the reads, removing any read that contained adapters or uncalled bases, had a mean Phred below 15, or lacked an exact match to the constant primer or identifier. COPE v1.2.5 was used to merge high-quality paired reads. Each unique nucleotide sequence was treated as a clonotype, and MiTCR v1.1 was used to align the clonotypes to the IMGT TRB V, D and J references. Analysis was restricted to V-J combinations with a frequency above 0.0001, which covered 99.2% of repertoires. For each V-J combination, a TCR clonal expansion and chaos score was defined as F50 clonal expansion divided by the chaos observed in the TCRdist matrix. Features were reduced by Welch's t-statistics and random forest to 10 to 15 V-J combinations, which fed a naive Bayes classifier. The Morisita-Horn index was used to measure how similar the thyroid and blood repertoires were. The public reads were quality trimmed at Q25 with fastp and then assembled into clones with MiXCR by TCRdb, keeping productive beta chains. Here each entry gathers all rows of one CDR3 protein and keeps the most common genes and DNA. These V and J calls rely on TCRdb rather than the paper's analysis. The sample has almost 750,000 distinct CDR3 sequences on record, roughly 41% of them singletons. The ten largest make up less than 55% of the sample.

The ophthalmopathy patients had moderately to severely active disease, with a Clinical Activity Score of 3 or higher, a NOSPECS grade of 4 or higher, and a disease duration of less than 3 months. Patients with other autoimmune diseases, uncontrolled infections, pregnancy or lactation were excluded from the study. Clinical symptoms, serum thyroxine, TRAb, thyroid ultrasound and orbital computed tomography formed the basis of the diagnosis. Using Ficoll-Paque density gradient centrifugation, PBMCs were isolated from 9 to 10 ml of fresh peripheral blood. Total RNA was extracted with Trizol reagent and quality-checked on an Agilent 2100 Bioanalyzer.

The receptor was isolated from an adult man with Graves' ophthalmopathy. The chain joins TRBV7-9 to TRBJ1-3, and TRBD1 matches 7 of the central bases. The sequencing input was peripheral blood. The nucleotide sequence reads as follows: TGTGCCACGACAGGGATAGCTGCAAACACCATATATCTT. Its protein reads: CATTGIAANTIYL.